What follows are 5 T cell receptor beta chains derived from one specimen sequenced in a study of blood T cell repertoires in COVID-19. The table came from immunoSEQ multiplex PCR; TCRdb's copy has only in-frame clones and leaves some out. The sample carries 150,000 or so clones, 90% recorded once. Sequenced input: peripheral blood. Source of these receptors: a man between 60 and 75 years old with active or convalescent COVID-19.

The J gene is TRBJ2-1, the V gene TRBV20-1; D is uncertain. In germline, CDR1 is DFQATT, CDR2 SNEGSKA (reference sequence). V lost 1 base to trimming and J lost 7 bases, with 5 bases between them. The CDR3 sequence is 11 residues long. DNA of the CDR3: TGCAGTGCTAGAGGGAGAAATGAGCAGTTCTTC. It yields the protein CSARGRNEQFF.

The chain couples TRBV7-8 to TRBJ2-6; D perhaps matches TRBD1 (6 bases). Trimming removed 4 bases at V and 2 bases at J, with 18 bases between. In germline, CDR1 is SGHVS, CDR2 FQNEAQ. This CDR3 comprises 18 residues. The CDR3 here is CASSSGQLGLPGANVLTF. Written as DNA, the CDR3 is TGTGCCAGCAGCTCTGGACAGCTGGGCCTTCCTGGGGCCAACGTCCTGACTTTC.

In this sample, this clone turned up once. This chain uses TRBV6-1 with TRBJ2-4; D not resolved. The CDR3 spans 15 residues. V lost 1 base, J lost 0 bases, and 7 bases lay in between. Germline CDR1 reads MNHNS; CDR2 reads SASEGT. The CDR3 loop is CASSEGGTAKNIQYF. As DNA, the CDR3 is TGTGCCAGCAGTGAAGGCGGTACAGCCAAAAACATTCAGTACTTC.

The chain is built from TRBV12-5 and TRBJ1-1; D is possibly TRBD1 (5 bases). Deletions cut 0 bases from V and 0 bases from J, with 26 bases between. CDR1 and CDR2 (germline): LGHNT, FRNRAP. The length of the CDR3 is 21 residues. CDR3 in amino acids: CASGLVVWGGEDGLMNTEAFF. The CDR3 nucleotides read TGTGCTAGTGGTTTGGTAGTCTGGGGCGGTGAGGATGGTTTGATGAACACTGAAGCTTTCTTT. Full variable domain (rest looked up from reference TRBV12-5 and TRBJ1-1): DARVTQTPRHKVTEMGQEVTMRCQPILGHNTVFWYRQTMMQGLELLAYFRNRAPLDDSGMPKDRFSAEMPDATLATLKIQPSEPRDSAVYFCASGLVVWGGEDGLMNTEAFFGQGTRLTVV.

This clone has only a few counts. The chain carries TRBV4-1 and TRBJ1-2; D not resolved. The CDR3 has 15 amino acids. Trimming took off 0 bases at V and 8 bases at J, with 16 bases between the two ends. The V gene's germline CDR1 is MGHRA and CDR2 YSYEKL. The DNA for the CDR3 is TGCGCCAGCAGCCAAGATGGGGTTTGGGAGCGGGGCTACACCTTC. Its translation: CASSQDGVWERGYTF.